What follows are 25 T cell receptor beta chains derived from one specimen sequenced in a study of neurological immune-mediated disorders. TCRdb analysed the 5' RACE reads with MiXCR anew, one entry per CDR3 protein. The table lists about 14,000 distinct CDR3 sequences, 8.5% to 12% of them singletons. The specimen was PBMCs. These receptors all stem from a woman between 35 and 50 years old in good health.

There are many counts of this clonotype. The chain combines TRBV7-2 with TRBJ2-7; possibly TRBD2 for D (6 bases). V lost 4 bases, J lost 5 bases, and 12 bases lay in between. CDR1 SGHTA and CDR2 FQGNSA come from the germline V gene. CDR3 length equals 13 residues. This CDR3 is CASSSGLRNEQYF. The DNA for the CDR3 is TGTGCCAGCAGCTCGGGACTGCGGAACGAGCAGTACTTC.

This clonotype was found many times. The chain employs TRBV12-5 and TRBJ2-3; D may be TRBD2 (5 bases). The CDR3 sequence is 16 residues long. Trimming removed 0 bases at V and 3 bases at J, with 13 bases between. The germline gives CDR1 LGHNT, CDR2 FRNRAP. CDR3 protein: CASGLVLGVNTDTQYF. The CDR3 nucleotides read TGTGCTAGTGGTTTGGTACTCGGGGTTAATACAGATACGCAGTATTTT.

This clonotype was counted ten times or more. The chain carries TRBV20-1 and TRBJ1-2; tentative D call: TRBD1 (6 bases). From germline, CDR1 is DFQATT and CDR2 SNEGSKA (reference sequence). The V gene lost 4 bases and the J gene lost 1 base, with 10 bases spanning the gap. The CDR3 extends over 13 amino acids. The CDR3, as DNA: TGCAGTGCTACCGACAGGCTTAACTATGGCTACACCTTC. This codes for CSATDRLNYGYTF.

By frequency in the sample, this clonotype is medium-sized. CDR3: CASSVENRITEAFF. Written as DNA, the CDR3 is TGTGCCAGCAGCGTAGAGAACAGGATCACTGAAGCTTTCTTT. This chain joins TRBV9 and TRBJ1-1; TRBD1 might be the D (5 bases). Trimming removed 0 bases from V and 4 bases from J, with 10 bases in between. CDR1 is SGDLS, CDR2 YYNGEE, per germline. The CDR3 consists of 14 residues.

This clonotype was recorded many times. This chain uses TRBV14 with TRBJ1-6; 7 bases are shared with TRBD1. The CDR3 has 15 residues. Germline-derived CDR1 and CDR2 are SGHDN and FVKESK. Trimming took 1 base from V and 10 from J; bases not matched to a gene: 7. Here the CDR3 DNA reads TGTGCCAGCAGCCAAGTGAGGGGGCTAGGCTCACCCCTCCACTTT. It translates to CASSQVRGLGSPLHF.

This clonotype was counted at least ten times. The CDR3 DNA reads as TGTGCCAGCAGCTTGGAACGCACCTACTATGGCTACACCTTC. It specifies CASSLERTYYGYTF. The chain joins TRBV5-5 to TRBJ1-2; D unresolved. The germline V gene has CDR1 SGHKS and CDR2 YYEKEE (reference sequence). This CDR3 is 14 amino acids long. The V gene lost 0 bases and the J gene lost 3 bases, with 9 bases spanning the gap.

This clonotype was seen many times. The gene calls are TRBV10-2 and TRBJ2-2; 16 bases align to TRBD2. From germline, CDR1 is WSHSY and CDR2 SAAADI. The CDR3 totals 19 residues. V lost 6 bases and J lost 4; bases outside the gene matches: 11. The CDR3 reads CASRAGLAGGVAITGELFF. The CDR3 bases are TGCGCCAGCAGAGCGGGACTAGCGGGGGGGGTAGCGATCACCGGGGAGCTGTTTTTT.

This clonotype is medium-sized in the sample. V gene TRBV4-1 combines with J gene TRBJ1-5; TRBD1 matches at 9 bases. This CDR3 has 15 residues. The V and J ends lost 2 bases and 8 bases, in that order; junction bases with no gene match: 7. The germline CDR1 and CDR2 sequences are MGHRA and YSYEKL. CDR3 DNA: TGCGCCAGCAGCCAACCGCTGGACAGGGGTGAGCCCCAGCATTTT. Protein sequence: CASSQPLDRGEPQHF.

This clonotype has at least ten counts. This rearrangement joins TRBV5-1 to TRBJ1-5, with D maybe TRBD1 (6 bases). V dropped 0 bases and J dropped 7 bases, with 11 bases sitting between them. Germline CDR1 is SGHRS and CDR2 is YFSETQ. This CDR3 spans 14 amino acids. The CDR3 region has the DNA TGCGCCAGCAGCTTGGAGGGGGGGCGGCAGCCCCAGCATTTT. It yields the protein CASSLEGGRQPQHF.

The rearrangement links TRBV9 to TRBJ2-3, with a weak D call TRBD1 (6 bases). CDR3 length: 15 residues. Per germline, CDR1 SGDLS and CDR2 YYNGEE. V was pared by 4 bases and J by 4 bases, with 16 bases between. The CDR3 nucleotides read TGTGCCAGCAGCAAAGGAAAGGGGGTGGCAGATACGCAGTATTTT. This sequence encodes CASSKGKGVADTQYF.

By share, this clonotype counts as medium-sized. The chain carries TRBV20-1 and TRBJ1-1; D ambiguous. From germline, CDR1 is DFQATT and CDR2 SNEGSKA (reference sequence). V lost 6 bases, J lost 10 bases, and 18 bases lay in between. The CDR3 runs to 12 residues. CDR3 sequence (DNA): TGCAGTGCGCCTAACAGAGGCCAGGTAGCTTTCTTT. Translated: CSAPNRGQVAFF.

This clonotype is classed as medium-sized (0.01 to 0.1%). The genes are TRBV10-2 and TRBJ2-3; the D is unclear. Germline assignment: CDR1 WSHSY and CDR2 SAAADI. V dropped 4 bases and J dropped 2 bases, with 10 bases sitting between them. The CDR3 totals 14 residues. The CDR3 DNA is TGCGCCAGCAGTGGGGCTCCTTACACAGATACGCAGTATTTT. This sequence encodes CASSGAPYTDTQYF.

Many counts were recorded for this clonotype. The V and J genes are TRBV20-1 and TRBJ1-2; TRBD1 matches at 8 bases. With V trimmed by 5 bases and J by 5 bases, 10 bases remained unmatched. This CDR3 contains 14 residues. From germline, CDR1 is DFQATT and CDR2 SNEGSKA (reference sequence). The chain's CDR3 is CSAGGQAVGYGYTF. The DNA for the CDR3 is TGCAGTGCTGGGGGACAGGCGGTGGGGTATGGCTACACCTTC.

Within the sample, this clonotype is medium-sized. The chain links TRBV5-1 to TRBJ2-1; D is undetermined. V lost 3 bases and J 8 bases, leaving 9 bases between the germline ends. Germline-derived CDR1 and CDR2 are SGHRS and YFSETQ. The CDR3 is 12 residues long. The CDR3 spells CASSYSADEQFF. The CDR3 nucleotides read TGCGCCAGCAGCTACTCAGCCGATGAGCAGTTCTTC.

This clonotype is medium-sized (0.01 to 0.1%) within its sample. V gene TRBV28 combines with J gene TRBJ1-1; unclear D gene. The V gene lost 7 bases and the J gene lost 4 bases, with 4 bases spanning the gap. This CDR3 is 10 amino acids long. Germline CDR1 MDHEN, CDR2 SYDVKM. CDR3 DNA sequence: TGTGCCAGCATTCGCACTGAAGCTTTCTTT. It specifies CASIRTEAFF.

At least ten counts were recorded for this clonotype. V usage is TRBV12-3 or TRBV12-4 and J usage is TRBJ2-3; TRBD2 matches 9 bases. V lost 3 bases to trimming and J lost 6 bases; unmatched junction nucleotides: 13. The CDR3 runs to 17 residues. CDR3 protein: CASSFLLASGTSDTQYF. DNA of the CDR3: TGTGCCAGCAGTTTCCTTTTGGCTAGCGGGACCTCGGATACGCAGTATTTT.

This clonotype appeared many times. This chain connects TRBV5-6 to TRBJ2-6, with 8 nucleotides matching TRBD1. The germline gives CDR1 SGHDT, CDR2 YYEEEE. V dropped 4 bases and J dropped 2; count of bases not matched to a gene: 11. This CDR3 has 18 amino acids. This CDR3 reads CASSRPRGPEAGANVLTF. The CDR3 DNA sequence: TGTGCCAGCAGCAGACCCAGGGGGCCGGAAGCTGGGGCCAACGTCCTGACTTTC.

The table lists this clonotype with many counts. This chain links TRBV9 with TRBJ1-1; D is undetermined. Trimming shortened V by 0 bases and J by 3 bases, and 9 bases separated the two germline ends. The germline CDR1 and CDR2 sequences are SGDLS and YYNGEE. The CDR3 has 14 residues. The CDR3 sequence: CASSVEPVDTEAFF. The CDR3 DNA is TGTGCCAGCAGCGTAGAACCCGTAGACACTGAAGCTTTCTTT.

This clonotype is medium-sized (0.01 to 0.1%) by share. The rearrangement joins TRBV29-1 to TRBJ2-5, with D tentatively TRBD2 (5 bases). V lost 6 bases to trimming and J lost 5 bases, with 16 bases between them. Germline CDR1 and CDR2: SQVTM and ANQGSEA. The CDR3 consists of 13 residues. Here the CDR3 DNA reads TGCAGCGTCCCCCCCGGGGTCCGGGAGACCCAGTACTTC. This sequence encodes CSVPPGVRETQYF.

This clonotype was recorded many times. CDR3 sequence reads: CSASGVISYEQYF. Here the CDR3 DNA reads TGCAGTGCTAGCGGGGTGATCTCCTACGAGCAGTACTTC. This rearrangement joins TRBV20-1 to TRBJ2-7; perhaps TRBD2 as D (5 bases). CDR1 DFQATT and CDR2 SNEGSKA come from the germline V gene (reference sequence). V lost 3 bases and J 0 bases, leaving 9 bases between the germline ends. This CDR3 is 13 amino acids long.

This clonotype was seen many times. This chain links TRBV5-5 with TRBJ2-7; 7 nucleotides match TRBD2. The germline gives CDR1 SGHKS, CDR2 YYEKEE (reference sequence). This CDR3 has 15 residues. V lost 1 base to trimming and J lost 2 bases; unmatched junction nucleotides: 6. As DNA, the CDR3 is TGTGCCAGCAGCTTGCGCCCAGCGGGAACCTACGAGCAGTACTTC. It codes for CASSLRPAGTYEQYF.

Ten or more counts support this clonotype. The chain couples TRBV20-1 to TRBJ2-7; 8 nucleotides agree with TRBD1. Germline assignment: CDR1 DFQATT and CDR2 SNEGSKA (reference sequence). The CDR3 covers 14 residues. After removal of 3 bases from V and 7 bases from J, the junction contained 11 bases not matched to a gene. CDR3 bases: TGCAGTGCTAGGAAGGGCAGGGGGCGGCAAGAGCAGTACTTC. This encodes CSARKGRGRQEQYF.

This clonotype was seen ten or more times. The genes are TRBV12-3 or TRBV12-4 and TRBJ1-1, with D unclear. This CDR3 comprises 12 residues. Trimming removed 1 base at V and 4 bases at J, with 4 bases between. CDR3 in amino acids: CASSLEGTEAFF. The DNA of the CDR3 is TGTGCCAGCAGTTTAGAGGGCACTGAAGCTTTCTTT.

The rearrangement links TRBV5-1 to TRBJ2-7, with 8 bases lining up with TRBD2. The CDR3 runs to 16 residues. The V gene's germline CDR1 is SGHRS and CDR2 YFSETQ. V lost 5 bases to trimming and J lost 2 bases; unmatched junction nucleotides: 12. The CDR3, as DNA: TGCGCCAGCAGTATGACTAGCGAGGCGGGACCCTACGAGCAGTACTTC. This encodes CASSMTSEAGPYEQYF.

This clonotype has ten or more counts. This chain connects TRBV3-1 to TRBJ1-2; perhaps TRBD1 as D (5 bases). The CDR3 contains 17 residues. Deletions cut 3 bases from V and 2 bases from J, with 19 bases between. The germline V gene encodes CDR1 LGHDT and CDR2 YNNKEL (reference sequence). CDR3 in DNA: TGTGCCAGCAGCCACTATGCGGTAGGGACGTTCAACTATGGCTACACCTTC. It is translated as CASSHYAVGTFNYGYTF.